The text below deals with one T cell receptor (beta chain). The same CDR3 also results from other DNA sequences found in this sample. The CDR3 spans 14 residues. Looked up from germline, CDR1 is MDHEN and CDR2 is SYDVKM. V was shortened by 5 bases and J by 4 bases, with 15 bases between the two germline ends. The sample comes from a study of shared clonotypes between healthy human individuals. CD45RO-negative, CCR7-selected cells formed the naive CD8 fraction, which excluded terminally differentiated effector memory CD45RA+ cells. Per the study methods: Junction-only sequences without quality scores came from ImmunoSEQ, so filtering differed. Using immunoSEQ multiplex PCR, the repertoire was profiled, and TCRdb retains in-frame clones only, with some absent. The V and J calls and the clone size are those of that table, but D and trimming were determined from the DNA. Counted here are millions of clones, under 95% occurring once; the ten biggest clones make up approximately 1.7%.

The TCR sequence derives from a man between 18 and 35 years old in good health. Some clones in this sample may be carry-over from other donors' samples. The sequencing input was naive CD8+ T cells from PBMCs. V gene TRBV28 combines with J gene TRBJ2-7; either TRBD1 or TRBD2 may fit D (5 bases each). The CDR3 sequence is CASSSRDGAYEQYF. For the CDR3, the DNA is TGTGCCAGCAGTAGTCGGGACGGAGCGTACGAGCAGTACTTC.